The 31 T cell receptor delta chains listed next were all sequenced from one sample in a study of γδ T cells in repeated Plasmodium falciparum infection. Vgamma9/Vdelta2+ and Vdelta2-negative gammadelta T cells were flow-sorted from PBMC for bulk sequencing. TCRdb reprocessed the multiplex PCR reads using CATT. The profile shows more than 70,000 delta-chain clones, over 0.9% of them singletons. The sequenced sample was gamma-delta T cells from blood. Receptor source: a pool of human donors (malaria-infected and uninfected, not separated).

With respect to this clone: The protein TCRdb lists belongs to a much larger clone and differs from this DNA's translation at residue 11, which points to a read error; the protein shown is made from the DNA. The gene calls are TRDV1 and TRDJ1, with D perhaps TRDD3 (6 bases). No J gene was available from TCRdb, and it was assigned here by a germline match of the DNA. V lost 5 bases and J 2 bases, leaving 24 bases between the germline ends. The germline V gene has CDR1 TSWWSYY and CDR2 QGS. This CDR3 region has 18 residues. As DNA, the CDR3 is TGTGCTCTTGGGACCTCGAGGTCCGTGGGGGGTGAAACCGATAAACTCATCTTT. It specifies CALGTSRSVGGETDKLIF.

Turning to this clone: The TCRdb protein, from a much larger clone, departs from this DNA's translation at residue 16, likely by read error; the protein shown derives from the DNA. V is TRDV1 and J is TRDJ3, with 11 positions matching TRDD3. Germline CDR1 reads TSWWSYY; CDR2 reads QGS. The CDR3 is made up of 22 amino acids. This CDR3 is CALGRTWGIRVSSSWVTRQMFF. The CDR3, as DNA: TGTGCTCTTGGGCGAACGTGGGGGATACGCGTTTCGAGCTCCTGGGTCACCCGACAGATGTTTTTC.

There are a few counts of this clone. The protein here is the DNA translation, as the TCRdb protein differs from it at residue 6. The chain uses TRDV1 and TRDJ1, with 12 bases that match TRDD3. Germline CDR1 and CDR2: TSWWSYY and QGS. V dropped 2 bases and J dropped 3; count of bases not matched to a gene: 28. The CDR3 length is 24 residues. CDR3 loop: CALGESRLPARKYWGIPRSDKLIF. The CDR3 DNA reads as TGTGCTCTTGGGGAATCACGATTACCTGCCCGAAAATACTGGGGGATACCTAGGTCCGATAAACTCATCTTT.

This clone was counted a few times. TCRdb's listed protein matches a much larger clone and diverges from this DNA's translation at residue 9, likely through a read error; the protein shown comes from the DNA. This chain joins TRDV1 and TRDJ1; D ambiguous. Matching the DNA to germline supplied the J gene, which TCRdb does not give. The CDR3 has 18 amino acids. The germline V and J ends were trimmed by 2 bases and 0 bases, with 19 bases remaining between them. Looked up from germline, CDR1 is TSWWSYY and CDR2 is QGS. CDR3 loop: CALGEALGAERHTDKLIF. The CDR3 nucleotides read TGTGCTCTTGGGGAAGCCCTAGGGGCGGAGAGACACACCGATAAACTCATCTTT.

This clone showed up many times. This DNA translates differently at residue 13 from the TCRdb protein, which is that of a much larger clone; a read error is likely, and the protein shown is the DNA's own translation. CDR3 in DNA: TGTGCTCTTGGGGAAGGCCTTCCTGGGTGGGGGATACACGCTCAGCTTGGACTCATCTTT. It translates to CALGEGLPGWGIHAQLGLIF. The genes are TRDV1 and TRDJ1; 10 positions match TRDD3. From germline, CDR1 is TSWWSYY and CDR2 QGS. The CDR3 consists of 20 residues. J was trimmed by 10 bases and V by 2 bases; bases with no gene match: 25.

The sample holds a few counts of this clone. The protein TCRdb lists belongs to a much larger clone and differs from this DNA's translation at residue 16, which points to a read error; the protein shown is made from the DNA. This chain joins TRDV1 and TRDJ1, with 7 positions matching TRDD3. The length of the CDR3 is 18 residues. Germline values: CDR1 TSWWSYY, CDR2 QGS. This CDR3 is CALGEPFGGQTYTDKPIF. The CDR3 coding sequence is TGTGCTCTTGGGGAACCTTTTGGGGGACAAACATACACCGATAAACCCATCTTT.

As to this clone: For this DNA, TCRdb reports the protein of a much larger clone, which diverges at residue 6, most likely from a read error; the protein presented here is translated directly from the DNA. The V and J genes are TRDV1 and TRDJ1; 12 positions match TRDD3. In the absence of a J gene in TCRdb, the DNA was matched to germline to assign it here. With V trimmed by 2 bases and J by 4 bases, 23 bases remained unmatched. The CDR3 spans 22 residues. In germline, CDR1 is TSWWSYY, CDR2 QGS. CDR3: CALGEGLWDRLGDTTKGDKLIF. CDR3 sequence (DNA): TGTGCTCTTGGGGAAGGTCTTTGGGATCGACTGGGGGATACCACAAAGGGCGATAAACTCATCTTT.

This clone turned up a few times. A far larger clone is one nucleotide away, so this likely arose from a read error. The identical CDR3 is also encoded by other nucleotide sequences in the sample. The chain has TRDV1 and TRDJ3; possibly TRDD3 for D (7 bases). TCRdb does not report a J gene; here it was assigned by matching the DNA to germline references. Germline CDR1 reads TSWWSYY; CDR2 reads QGS. The CDR3 loop spans 22 amino acids. In DNA, the CDR3 is TGCGCTCTTGGGGGACTTCCTCCGGGGTACCTACCGAGCTCCTGGGACACCCGACAGATGTTTTTC. This encodes CALGGLPPGYLPSSWDTRQMFF.

Points on this clone: Translating this DNA gives a protein that differs at residue 8 from the TCRdb one, which belongs to a much larger clone; a read error is likely, and the protein shown is this translation. DNA for the CDR3: TGTGCTCTTGGGACCACCGTTAGGAACTGGGGATTTTCGTACACCGATAAACTCATCTTT. Protein sequence: CALGTTVRNWGFSYTDKLIF. The chain combines TRDV1 with TRDJ1; TRDD3 matches at 7 bases. Assignment of the J gene here rests on matching the DNA to germline, because TCRdb gives none. The CDR3 extends over 20 amino acids. Per the germline V gene, CDR1 is TSWWSYY and CDR2 is QGS. Unmatched junction bases numbered 21, after V lost 5 bases and J lost 0 bases.

This clone was observed a few times. Translating this DNA gives a protein that differs at residue 7 from the TCRdb one, which belongs to a much larger clone; a read error is likely, and the protein shown is this translation. J is TRDJ1 and V is TRDV1; D unclear. The CDR3 totals 16 residues. The ends were cut back, 5 bases at V and 8 bases at J, with 24 bases in the middle. Germline CDR1 reads TSWWSYY; CDR2 reads QGS. CDR3 in DNA: TGTGCTCTTGGGTTACTCACCGCCGCGCCGTCGTTCAAACTCATCTTT. Translated, it gives CALGLLTAAPSFKLIF.

As concerns this clone: This DNA translates differently at residue 8 from the TCRdb protein, which is that of a much larger clone; a read error is likely, and the protein shown is the DNA's own translation. V is TRDV2 and J is TRDJ1, with D possibly being TRDD3 (6 bases). TCRdb gives no J gene; it was assigned here by matching the DNA to germline. Germline V lookup: CDR1 GEAIGNYY, CDR2 EKD. The CDR3 contains 15 residues. V lost 0 bases to trimming and J lost 1 base, with 11 bases between them. CDR3 nucleotides: TGTGCCTGTGACACCGGGGGAGCGGGCACCGATAAACTCATCTTT. Protein sequence: CACDTGGAGTDKLIF.

Worth noting for this clone: TCRdb's listed protein matches a much larger clone and diverges from this DNA's translation at residue 3, likely through a read error; the protein shown comes from the DNA. V gene TRDV2 combines with J gene TRDJ1, with 9 bases fitting TRDD3. Germline matching of the DNA provided the J gene here, since TCRdb leaves it blank. CDR3 size: 16 residues. Germline V gene data show CDR1 as GEAIGNYY and CDR2 as EKD. In DNA form, the CDR3 reads TGTGCCCGTGACACCGCCGAAGGTACTGGGGGAAAAAAACTCATCTTT. Translation: CARDTAEGTGGKKLIF.

This clone was seen a few times. The mismatch at residue 14 between this DNA's translation and the TCRdb protein of a much larger clone likely reflects a read error; the protein shown is translated from the DNA. In DNA, the CDR3 is TGTGCCTGTGACTCCCCCGCCAGTGGGGGATACACCGATAGACTCATCTTT. Its translation is CACDSPASGGYTDRLIF. This chain uses TRDV2 with TRDJ1; 10 bases are shared with TRDD3. The J gene comes from matching the DNA to germline here; TCRdb lacks it. From germline, CDR1 is GEAIGNYY and CDR2 EKD. The CDR3 loop spans 17 amino acids.

A few counts support this clone. TCRdb's entry gives the protein of a much larger clone, which mismatches this DNA's translation at residue 11, likely from a read error; the protein reported here is translated from the DNA. This sequence joins TRDV2 and TRDJ1; a possible D gene is TRDD3 (6 bases). V lost 1 base to trimming and J lost 0 bases, with 32 bases between them. The length of the CDR3 is 22 residues. Germline values: CDR1 GEAIGNYY, CDR2 EKD. The CDR3 loop is CACDTLRDGGSNTGDYTDKLIF. CDR3 nucleotides: TGTGCCTGTGACACTTTAAGGGATGGGGGGTCCAATACAGGGGACTACACCGATAAACTCATCTTT.

The sample holds many counts of this clone. A much larger clone lies one base from this, so it may be a read error. Within the sample, other DNA sequences also encode this same CDR3. The chain employs TRDV1 and TRDJ1; tentatively, D is TRDD2 or TRDD3 (5 bases each). This CDR3 region has 16 residues. Germline assignment: CDR1 TSWWSYY and CDR2 QGS. This chain's CDR3 is CALGELTLLSTDKLIF. The CDR3 DNA reads TGTGCCCTTGGGGAACTTACCCTTCTTAGTACCGATAAACTCATCTTT.

This clone was observed a few times. A read error is the likely source, as a far larger clone sits one nucleotide away. The same CDR3 arises from other DNA sequences in this sample as well. This chain connects TRDV1 to TRDJ1, with 11 bases lining up with TRDD3. CDR3 size: 16 residues. Looked up from germline, CDR1 is TSWWSYY and CDR2 is QGS. The CDR3 region has the DNA TGTGCTCTCGGGGAAACTACTGGGGGATATTTGGATAAACTCATCTTT. Amino acid sequence: CALGETTGGYLDKLIF.

A remark on this clone: The TCRdb record carries a much larger clone's protein, which differs from this DNA's translation at residue 12; a read error is the likely cause, and the protein listed here is the DNA translation. The V call is TRDV1, the J call TRDJ1; D uncertain. The CDR3 covers 17 residues. With 4 bases removed from V and 3 bases from J, the gap between germline ends came to 21 bases. CDR1 and CDR2 from the germline V gene are TSWWSYY and QGS. The DNA for the CDR3 is TGTGCTCTTGGGGGGGCCATGCCGAGCGCGTACGCCGATAAACTCATCTTT. It yields the protein CALGGAMPSAYADKLIF.

This clone was seen only a few times. A far larger clone is off by one base, so a read error is likely. Additional DNA sequences in this sample encode the identical CDR3. No call exists for the J gene, whereas the V gene is TRDV2; the table's D gene call, TRDD3, was not cross checked with the DNA. CDR1 is GEAIGNYY and CDR2 is EKD in the germline V gene. The CDR3 is made up of 16 amino acids. CDR3 in amino acids: CACDTLWGPHTDKLIF. CDR3 nucleotides: TGTGCCTGTGACACACTCTGGGGGCCACACACCGATAAACTCATCTTC.

A note on this clone: A far larger clone is off by one base, so a read error is likely. Other nucleotide sequences from this sample produce the same CDR3. The chain carries TRDV2 and TRDJ1; D gene ambiguous. TCRdb records no J gene; here it was assigned by comparing the DNA to germline. The V gene's germline CDR1 is GEAIGNYY and CDR2 EKD. The V and J ends lost 7 bases and 0 bases respectively, with 14 bases between them. The CDR3 consists of 14 residues. The CDR3 here is CACDRLEYTDKLIF. The CDR3, as DNA: TGTGCCTGCGACCGACTTGAGTACACCGATAAACTCATCTTT.

Comment on this clone: The TCRdb record carries a much larger clone's protein, which differs from this DNA's translation at residue 6; a read error is the likely cause, and the protein listed here is the DNA translation. This rearrangement joins TRDV2 to TRDJ3; D uncertain. In the absence of a J gene in TCRdb, the DNA was matched to germline to assign it here. Germline CDR1 is GEAIGNYY and CDR2 is EKD. The CDR3 contains 18 residues. Trimming stripped 1 base from V and 0 bases from J, with 12 bases between. This chain's CDR3 is CACDTEDAHSWDTRQMFF. For the CDR3, the DNA is TGTGCCTGTGACACGGAGGATGCCCACTCCTGGGACACCCGACAGATGTTTTTC.

With regard to this clone: TCRdb attributes to this sequence the protein of a much larger clone, which differs from the DNA translation at residue 8; a read error is likely, and the protein displayed is translated from the DNA. V is TRDV2 and J is TRDJ1, with D tentatively TRDD2 (6 bases). Because TCRdb records no J gene, it was assigned here through a match of the DNA to germline. V was clipped by 2 bases and J by 4 bases, with 19 bases between them. Germline V gene data show CDR1 as GEAIGNYY and CDR2 as EKD. The CDR3 runs to 16 residues. CDR3 residues: CACDSLLPGGYDKLIF. CDR3 nucleotides: TGTGCCTGTGACAGCCTCCTACCGGGGGGGTACGATAAACTCATCTTT.

Concerning this clone itself: The protein TCRdb gives is from a much larger clone and does not agree with this DNA's translation at residue 17, likely a read error; the protein shown here comes from the DNA. This rearrangement joins TRDV1 to TRDJ1; D gene ambiguous. Germline loops: CDR1 TSWWSYY, CDR2 QGS. The CDR3 covers 19 residues. This chain's CDR3 is CALGGRLKKSLRYTDKRIF. CDR3 nucleotides: TGTGCTCTTGGGGGAAGACTTAAAAAGTCCCTCCGGTACACCGATAAACGCATCTTT.

This clone was seen repeatedly, ten times or more. This CDR3 is CACDTVGVLGDERDDDKLIF. CDR3 DNA sequence: TGTGCCTGTGACACCGTGGGCGTGCTGGGGGATGAACGCGACGACGATAAACTCATCTTT. The genes are TRDV2 and TRDJ1; TRDD3 agrees at 9 bases. With V trimmed by 0 bases and J by 4 bases, 20 bases remained unmatched. CDR3 size: 20 residues. CDR1 and CDR2 from the germline V gene are GEAIGNYY and EKD.

In its sample, this clone ranks as medium-sized. Distinct nucleotide sequences in the sample also encode this CDR3. The chain is built from TRDV3 and TRDJ1; D gene unclear. Germline values: CDR1 TVYSNPD, CDR2 GDNSRS (reference sequence). The CDR3 length is 13 residues. V was shortened by 4 bases and J by 2 bases, with 14 bases between the two germline ends. The CDR3 DNA follows: TGTGCCTCATCCATGGGTAGGACCGATAAACTCATCTTT. The encoded protein is CASSMGRTDKLIF.

This clone has just a few counts. The amino acid sequence in TCRdb belongs to a much larger clone and departs from this DNA's translation at residue 4, likely a sequencing read error; the sequence shown is translated from the DNA. The rearrangement joins TRDV2 to TRDJ1; TRDD3 matches 9 bases. Since TCRdb gives no J gene, matching the DNA to germline was used here to assign it. Germline V lookup: CDR1 GEAIGNYY, CDR2 EKD. This CDR3 contains 18 residues. The CDR3 bases are TGTGCCTGTGGCACCCTCTCAAGGGGATACGCGTACACCGATAAACTCATCTTT. It codes for CACGTLSRGYAYTDKLIF.

This clone has just a few counts. TCRdb assigns this DNA the protein of a much larger clone, which departs from its translation at residue 15; this likely reflects a read error, and the protein shown comes from translating the DNA. The chain links TRDV1 to TRDJ1, with a weak D call TRDD3 (5 bases). CDR3 length: 18 amino acids. Germline CDR1 and CDR2: TSWWSYY and QGS. The CDR3 is CALGELVRTRGYTDRLIF. The CDR3 nucleotides read TGTGCTCTTGGGGAACTAGTGCGAACCCGGGGGTACACCGATAGACTCATCTTT.

This clone was recorded a few times. TCRdb records a much larger clone's protein for this DNA, with a difference at residue 6 that likely arises from a read error; the protein given is the translation of the DNA. V is TRDV2 and J is TRDJ1; 7 bases match TRDD3. Germline matching of the DNA provided the J gene here, since TCRdb leaves it blank. With 0 bases clipped from V and 0 bases from J, the junction kept 6 bases outside the gene matches. There are 16 residues in the CDR3. The germline CDR1 and CDR2 sequences are GEAIGNYY and EKD. The CDR3 loop is CACDTIGGGDTDKLIF. CDR3 sequence (DNA): TGTGCCTGTGACACCATTGGGGGAGGGGACACCGATAAACTCATCTTT.

This clone was counted at least ten times. This sequence is one base from a far larger clone and is likely a read error. This specimen includes other DNA sequences encoding the same CDR3. The CDR3 DNA reads as TGTGCCTGTGACACCCTGGTACTGGGGGATACGCGGAAGGACACCGACAAACTCATCTTT. Translated, it gives CACDTLVLGDTRKDTDKLIF. J is TRDJ1 and V is TRDV2, with TRDD3 matching 13 bases. CDR3 size: 20 residues. Germline CDR1 reads GEAIGNYY; CDR2 reads EKD.

This clone was seen repeatedly, ten times or more. The protein held in TCRdb is that of a much larger clone and does not match this DNA's translation at residue 4, likely because of a read error; the protein shown is translated from the DNA. The V segment is TRDV2, and no J call was made. CDR1 is GEAIGNYY, CDR2 EKD, per germline. The CDR3 is 9 residues long. Here the CDR3 DNA reads TGTGCCTTCCGCGGGGGTATTATCTTT. It yields the protein CAFRGGIIF.

Regarding this clone: A far larger clone differs by one base, so this is likely a read error. The sample has other DNA sequences that encode this CDR3 too. The chain recombines TRDV1 with TRDJ1; D gene unclear. Because TCRdb records no J gene, it was assigned here through a match of the DNA to germline. The germline CDR1 and CDR2 sequences are TSWWSYY and QGS. The CDR3 has 19 amino acids. CDR3 residues: CALGRSLKARERLRYKLIF. The CDR3 DNA is TGCGCTCTTGGTAGGTCCCTGAAGGCCCGGGAGCGTCTAAGATATAAACTCATCTTT.

In regard to this clone: The protein TCRdb lists belongs to a much larger clone and differs from this DNA's translation at residues 5 and 15, which points to a read error; the protein shown is made from the DNA. This chain connects TRDV2 to TRDJ1; D is perhaps TRDD3 (6 bases). The germline V gene has CDR1 GEAIGNYY and CDR2 EKD. Trimming stripped 3 bases from V and 0 bases from J, with 34 bases between. The CDR3 sequence is 22 residues long. The CDR3 loop is CACDSLRDGGTNTGGYTDKLIF. DNA for the CDR3: TGTGCCTGTGACTCTTTAAGGGATGGGGGGACCAATACAGGGGGCTACACCGATAAACTCATCTTT.